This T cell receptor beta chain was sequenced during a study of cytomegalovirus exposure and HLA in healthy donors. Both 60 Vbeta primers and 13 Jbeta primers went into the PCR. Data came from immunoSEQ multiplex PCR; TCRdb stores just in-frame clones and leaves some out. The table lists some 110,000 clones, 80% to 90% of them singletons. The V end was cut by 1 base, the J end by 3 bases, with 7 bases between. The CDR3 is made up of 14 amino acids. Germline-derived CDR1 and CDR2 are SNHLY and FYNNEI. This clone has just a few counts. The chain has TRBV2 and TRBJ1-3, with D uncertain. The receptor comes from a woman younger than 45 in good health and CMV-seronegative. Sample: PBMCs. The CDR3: CASSEVGSGNTIYF. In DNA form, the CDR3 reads TGTGCCAGCAGTGAAGTGGGGAGTGGAAACACCATATATTTT.